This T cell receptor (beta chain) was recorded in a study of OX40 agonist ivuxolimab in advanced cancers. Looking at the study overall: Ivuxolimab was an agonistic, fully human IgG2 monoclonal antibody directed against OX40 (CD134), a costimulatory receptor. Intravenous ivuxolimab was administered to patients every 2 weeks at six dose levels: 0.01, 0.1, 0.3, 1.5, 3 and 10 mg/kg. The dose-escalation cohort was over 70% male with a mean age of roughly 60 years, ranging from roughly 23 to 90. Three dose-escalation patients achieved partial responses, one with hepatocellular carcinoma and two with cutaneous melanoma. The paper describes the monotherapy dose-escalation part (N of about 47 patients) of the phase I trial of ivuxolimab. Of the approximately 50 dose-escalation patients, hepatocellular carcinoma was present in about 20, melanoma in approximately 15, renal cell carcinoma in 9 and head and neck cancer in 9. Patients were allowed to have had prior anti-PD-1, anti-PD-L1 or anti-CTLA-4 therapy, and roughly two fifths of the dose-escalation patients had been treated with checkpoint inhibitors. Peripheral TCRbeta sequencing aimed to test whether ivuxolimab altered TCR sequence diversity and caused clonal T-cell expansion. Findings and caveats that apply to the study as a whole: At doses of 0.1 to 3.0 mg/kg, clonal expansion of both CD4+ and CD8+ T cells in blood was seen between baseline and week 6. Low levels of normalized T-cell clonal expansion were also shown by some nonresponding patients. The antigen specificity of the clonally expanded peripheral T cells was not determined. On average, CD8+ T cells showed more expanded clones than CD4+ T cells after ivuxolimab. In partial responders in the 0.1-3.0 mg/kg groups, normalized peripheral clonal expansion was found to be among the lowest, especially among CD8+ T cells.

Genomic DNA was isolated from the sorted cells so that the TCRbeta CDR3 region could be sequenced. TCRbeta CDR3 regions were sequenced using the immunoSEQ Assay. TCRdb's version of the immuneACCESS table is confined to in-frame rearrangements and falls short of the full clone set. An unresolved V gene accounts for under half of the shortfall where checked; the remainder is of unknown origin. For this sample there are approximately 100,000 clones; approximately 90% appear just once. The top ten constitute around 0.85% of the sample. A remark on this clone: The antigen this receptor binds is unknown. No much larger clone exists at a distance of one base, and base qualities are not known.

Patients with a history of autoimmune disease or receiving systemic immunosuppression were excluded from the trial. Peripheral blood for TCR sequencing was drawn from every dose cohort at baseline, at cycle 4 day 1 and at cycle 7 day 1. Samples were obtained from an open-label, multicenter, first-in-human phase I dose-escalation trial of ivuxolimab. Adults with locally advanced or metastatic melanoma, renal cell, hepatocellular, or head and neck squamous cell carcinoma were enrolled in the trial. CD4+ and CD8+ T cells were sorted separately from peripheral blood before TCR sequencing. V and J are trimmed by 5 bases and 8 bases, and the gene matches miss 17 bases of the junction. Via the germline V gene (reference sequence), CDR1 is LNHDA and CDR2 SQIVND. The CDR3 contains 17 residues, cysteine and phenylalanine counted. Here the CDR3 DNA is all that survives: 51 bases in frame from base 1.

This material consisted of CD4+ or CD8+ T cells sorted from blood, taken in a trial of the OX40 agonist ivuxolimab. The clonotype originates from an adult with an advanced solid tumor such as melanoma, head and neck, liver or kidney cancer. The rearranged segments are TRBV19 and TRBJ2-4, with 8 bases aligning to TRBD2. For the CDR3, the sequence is CASSGGLGDPSEDIQYF. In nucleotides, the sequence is TGTGCCAGTAGTGGGGGACTAGGAGACCCTTCCGAGGACATTCAGTACTTC.